The 3 T cell receptor beta chains given below trace back to one sample, sequenced in a study of CD8 T cells in ankylosing spondylitis. TCRdb passed the 5' RACE reads through MiXCR, listing each CDR3 protein once. The sample has roughly 91,000 distinct CDR3 sequences; over 6.5% are singletons. The specimen sequenced was blood, either unsorted or a sorted T cell fraction (not recorded which). Every receptor here comes from a male donor with ankylosing spondylitis or in good health (not recorded which).

This clonotype was picked up many times. The J gene is TRBJ2-1, the V gene TRBV5-4, with TRBD2 matching over 10 bases. The CDR3 sequence is 11 residues long. Unmatched junction bases numbered 1, after V lost 4 bases and J lost 12 bases. Germline values: CDR1 SGHNT, CDR2 YYREEE (reference sequence). The CDR3 coding sequence is TGTGCCAGCAGCACTAGCGGGACGCAGTTCTTC. Residues: CASSTSGTQFF.

This chain links TRBV12-3 or TRBV12-4 with TRBJ2-1, with 10 bases that match TRBD2. The junction had 14 bases not matched to a gene; V was cut back by 6 bases and J by 9 bases. CDR3 length: 16 residues. The CDR3 nucleotides read TGTGCCAGCAGGACTGAGCGGGGGGGCGGGTATGGTGAGCAGTTCTTC. Its protein is CASRTERGGGYGEQFF.

In the case of this clonotype: At one end the junction does not follow the germline gene, possibly because of a read error. The chain employs TRBV7-2 and TRBJ2-3, with D maybe TRBD2 (6 bases). Germline V gene sequence: CDR1 SGHTA, CDR2 FQGNSA. The CDR3 is 14 residues long. This CDR3 is CASRRVGSSDTQYF. In DNA, the CDR3 is TGTGCCAGCAGAAGGGTCGGGAGTTCAGACACGCAGTATTTT.